The sequence of this T cell receptor (beta chain) was determined in a study of shared clonotypes between healthy human individuals. Study overall: Researchers drew samples from a couple of women and three men aged 18 to 49.

This clone was counted only a few times. With 1 base removed from V and 6 bases from J, the gap between germline ends came to 4 bases. The germline gives CDR1 SNHLY, CDR2 FYNNEI. The CDR3 has 12 residues. The run depth of the assay was deep. In the original processing: Filtering differed for immunoSEQ, which gave only junction sequences without quality scores. Sequenced by immunoSEQ multiplex PCR; TCRdb stores in-frame clones only, minus some. V and J calls and clone size are given by that table; D and trimming were obtained from the DNA. Of about 560,000 clones in the sample, around 78% were seen once. All participating donors were Caucasian adults from Nashville, Tennessee.

The V gene is TRBV2, the J gene TRBJ1-5; the D is unclear. Sequences were obtained from PBMCs. The clonotype was recovered from a woman in her 40s in good health. Some clones in this sample may be carry-over from other donors' samples. The DNA of the CDR3 is TGTGCCAGCAGTGAAGAGGGTCAGCCCCAGCATTTT. As protein: CASSEEGQPQHF.